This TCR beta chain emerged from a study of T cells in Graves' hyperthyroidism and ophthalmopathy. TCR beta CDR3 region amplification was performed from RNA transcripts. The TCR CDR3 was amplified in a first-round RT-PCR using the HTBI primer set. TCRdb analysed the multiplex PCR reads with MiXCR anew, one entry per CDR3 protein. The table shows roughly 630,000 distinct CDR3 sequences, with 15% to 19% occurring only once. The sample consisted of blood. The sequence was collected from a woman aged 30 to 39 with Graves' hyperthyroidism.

The CDR3 DNA reads TGTGCCAGCAGTGAGGAGGGACAGGGGTCGTTTTTT. It is translated as CASSEEGQGSFF. The gene calls are TRBV2 and TRBJ1-4; TRBD1 matches 10 bases. Trimming at V came to 3 bases and at J to 16 bases, leaving 5 bases not matched to a gene. The CDR3 loop spans 12 amino acids. Germline loops: CDR1 SNHLY, CDR2 FYNNEI.